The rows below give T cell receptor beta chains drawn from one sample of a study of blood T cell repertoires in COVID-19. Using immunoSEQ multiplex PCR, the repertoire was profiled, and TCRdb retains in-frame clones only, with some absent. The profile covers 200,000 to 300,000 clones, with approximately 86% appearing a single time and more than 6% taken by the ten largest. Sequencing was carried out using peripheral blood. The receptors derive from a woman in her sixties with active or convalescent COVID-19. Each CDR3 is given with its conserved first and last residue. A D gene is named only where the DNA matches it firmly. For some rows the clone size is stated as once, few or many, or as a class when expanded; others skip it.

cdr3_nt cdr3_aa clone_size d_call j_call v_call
TGTGCCAGCAGACAGTATAATAATTCACCCCTCCACTTT CASRQYNNSPLHF . . TRBJ1-6 TRBV28
TGTGCCAGCAGCTTAGATCTTACGGGTCACGGGGAAGCTTTCTTT CASSLDLTGHGEAFF . . TRBJ1-1 TRBV11-2
TGTGCCAGCAGCGCCCGACTAGCGAGTCACAATGAGCAGTTCTTC CASSARLASHNEQFF . TRBD2 TRBJ2-1 TRBV9
TGTGCCAGCAGTTACGGCGGGGGTGACTATAATTCACCCCTCCACTTT CASSYGGGDYNSPLHF . . TRBJ1-6 TRBV6-2/TRBV6-3
TGTGCCAGCAGCCGGATGGCTAGCGGGGGGATTTATGAGCAGTTCTTC CASSRMASGGIYEQFF . TRBD2 TRBJ2-1 TRBV7-2
TGTGCCAGCAGCCCACACAGGGCTGGCTACACCTTC CASSPHRAGYTF . . TRBJ1-2 TRBV11-2
TGTGCCAGCAGCTTGAGTACAGGGGACACTGAAGCTTTCTTT CASSLSTGDTEAFF . TRBD1 TRBJ1-1 TRBV5-4
TGTGCCAGCAGTCCCAGTGTGGACAGTCACCCCAATGAAAAACTGTTTTTT CASSPSVDSHPNEKLFF . . TRBJ1-4 TRBV28
TGTGCCAGCAGCTTTTTTGGGGCCTCCTACAATGAGCAGTTCTTC CASSFFGASYNEQFF . . TRBJ2-1 TRBV11-2
TGTGCCAGCAGCCCCCTCGACAGGTTTTACACCGGGGAGCTGTTTTTT CASSPLDRFYTGELFF . . TRBJ2-2 TRBV7-9
TGTGCCAGCAGTGTTAGACTAGCGGGGGCCGCCGGGGAGCTGTTTTTT CASSVRLAGAAGELFF . TRBD2 TRBJ2-2 TRBV2
TGTGCCAGCAGTACCAACCCCGGACACTCAGGCTACACCTTC CASSTNPGHSGYTF . . TRBJ1-2 TRBV6-6
TGTGCCACCTCCCGACAGGGTGGAAGTGGGCAAGAGACCCAGTACTTC CATSRQGGSGQETQYF . TRBD1 TRBJ2-5 TRBV19
TGCAGTGAGACCGGGACAGGGAACACTGAAGCTTTCTTT CSETGTGNTEAFF . TRBD1 TRBJ1-1 TRBV29-1
TGTGCCACCAGCAGAGACCGGGGGAGCACTGAAGCTTTCTTT CATSRDRGSTEAFF . . TRBJ1-1 TRBV15
TGTGCCACCAGTGATTTCTCGGGGGGCGCCTACAATGAGCAGTTCTTC CATSDFSGGAYNEQFF . . TRBJ2-1 TRBV24-1
TGTGCCAGCAACGGACAGGGATCTTCTGGAAACACCATATATTTT CASNGQGSSGNTIYF . TRBD1 TRBJ1-3 TRBV19
TGTGCCAGCAGCGTAGGACTAGCCACCCACGAGCAGTACTTC CASSVGLATHEQYF once TRBD2 TRBJ2-7 TRBV9
TGTGCCAGCAGCGAGGGGGACACCATATATTTT CASSEGDTIYF . . TRBJ1-3 TRBV7-9
TGTGCCATCAGTGAGTCGGTGGGACAGGGGAAAGATACGCAGTATTTT CAISESVGQGKDTQYF . TRBD1 TRBJ2-3 TRBV10-3
TGCGCCAGCAGAATGACTAGCCCGAGCACAGATACGCAGTATTTT CASRMTSPSTDTQYF once TRBD2 TRBJ2-3 TRBV5-1
TGTGCCAGCAGCCCGACAGGGTGGAATCAGCCCCAGCATTTT CASSPTGWNQPQHF . TRBD1 TRBJ1-5 TRBV3-1/TRBV3-2
TGTGCCACCAGTGACGGACCGACTAGAGTTGGCTACACCTTC CATSDGPTRVGYTF . . TRBJ1-2 TRBV24-1
TGTGCCAGCAGTGACAGTCCCGATACGCAGTATTTT CASSDSPDTQYF . . TRBJ2-3 TRBV12-3/TRBV12-4
TGTGCCAGCCGTCGCAGGGAGGGGGGAAATGAGCAGTTCTTC CASRRREGGNEQFF . . TRBJ2-1 TRBV7-8
TGTGCCAGCAGCCAAGAGAGGAGCGGGGCCCGGGCAGATACGCAGTATTTT CASSQERSGARADTQYF . TRBD2 TRBJ2-3 TRBV3-1/TRBV3-2
TGTGCCAGTAGTGGTAGCGGGGGAGGCGATGAGCAGTTCTTC CASSGSGGGDEQFF once TRBD2 TRBJ2-1 TRBV19
TGTGCCAGCAGCTTAGGCGGGGGGCGAGTGAACATTCAGTACTTC CASSLGGGRVNIQYF . TRBD2 TRBJ2-4 TRBV11-3
TGTGCCTGGAGTGTACATTCGGACAAGCCCCAGCATTTT CAWSVHSDKPQHF once . TRBJ1-5 TRBV30
TGTGCCAGCAGCTTGGATAGGGGAACGGATGGCTACACCTTC CASSLDRGTDGYTF once . TRBJ1-2 TRBV5-6
TGTGCCAGTAGCACCCGACTAGCGGGAGAGGGAAACATTCAGTACTTC CASSTRLAGEGNIQYF . TRBD2 TRBJ2-4 TRBV19
TGTGCCAGTAGTATAGTCCAGCGGGGGGGCCGAAACATTCAGTACTTC CASSIVQRGGRNIQYF . TRBD2 TRBJ2-4 TRBV19
TGTGCCAGTAGTATAATGGCGGGAAATGCAGATACGCAGTATTTT CASSIMAGNADTQYF . . TRBJ2-3 TRBV19
TGTGCCAGCAGCTTAGATGGGCAGCTCACTGAAGCTTTCTTT CASSLDGQLTEAFF . . TRBJ1-1 TRBV7-2
TGTGCCAGCAGCAGTCAGGGGGCGGCTGGCTACACCTTC CASSSQGAAGYTF . TRBD1 TRBJ1-2 TRBV11-1
TGTGCCATCAGTGATATGTACAATGAGCAGTTCTTC CAISDMYNEQFF . . TRBJ2-1 TRBV10-3
TGTGCCAGTACCCCAGGAGCGGGAGGTGTGGTCTTGGAGACCCAGTACTTC CASTPGAGGVVLETQYF . TRBD2 TRBJ2-5 TRBV19
TGTGCCAGCAGCGTAGGAGGGGGCCCCAATCAGCCCCAGCATTTT CASSVGGGPNQPQHF . TRBD1 TRBJ1-5 TRBV9
TGTGCCTGGAGTTTTTGGACTAGCGGGGTCCTCTACGAGCAGTACTTC CAWSFWTSGVLYEQYF . TRBD2 TRBJ2-7 TRBV30
TGTGCCAGCAGTTTCGGCCTCGAGGGTGGCTACACCTTC CASSFGLEGGYTF few . TRBJ1-2 TRBV27
TGTGCCAGCAGCCCCCCGACTAGCGGGAGTGTTGAGACCCAGTACTTC CASSPPTSGSVETQYF once TRBD2 TRBJ2-5 TRBV14
TGTGCCAGCAGCCAAGGTGGGGGAGGGCGGCCAGATACGCAGTATTTT CASSQGGGGRPDTQYF . TRBD2 TRBJ2-3 TRBV3-1/TRBV3-2
TGTGCCAGCAGTTTAGATCAAGCGGGAGACTACAATGAGCAGTTCTTC CASSLDQAGDYNEQFF . TRBD2 TRBJ2-1 TRBV28
TGTGCCAGCAAAAGGACAGCCAGCAATCAGCCCCAGCATTTT CASKRTASNQPQHF . . TRBJ1-5 TRBV27
TGTGCCAGCTCACCGGGTGAGCAACGGGATGGCTACACCTTC CASSPGEQRDGYTF . . TRBJ1-2 TRBV18
TGTGCCAGCAGTTTAACAGGGGGCAGCTATGGCTACACCTTC CASSLTGGSYGYTF . TRBD1 TRBJ1-2 TRBV28
TGTGCCATCGCAAGTCCGACGCGGGGCGGGCAGCCCCAGCATTTT CAIASPTRGGQPQHF . . TRBJ1-5 TRBV10-3
TGTGCCAGCAGTCCCGTGAGGTGGGCGGGGGGGCAGGATGAGCAGTTCTTC CASSPVRWAGGQDEQFF . TRBD2 TRBJ2-1 TRBV2
TGTGCCAGCAGCTACGGGACAGCCCGGAAAGGCTACACCTTC CASSYGTARKGYTF few TRBD1 TRBJ1-2 TRBV2
TGTGCCAGCAGCAAATGGACATATAGTGAAGCTTTCTTT CASSKWTYSEAFF . . TRBJ1-1 TRBV3-1/TRBV3-2
TGTGCCTGGAGTGATAACACAGGCGGCACAGATACGCAGTATTTT CAWSDNTGGTDTQYF . . TRBJ2-3 TRBV30
TGTGCCAGCAGTCCACCACAGGGGTCACGAGGGGATTCACCCCTCCACTTT CASSPPQGSRGDSPLHF . TRBD1 TRBJ1-6 TRBV28
TGCGCCAGCAGCCAAGAGGACAGGGGGCTTTCACCCCTCCACTTT CASSQEDRGLSPLHF . TRBD1 TRBJ1-6 TRBV4-1
TGTGCCAGCAGTTTTCGGTTTAGTCAGGGCTCCTACAATGAGCAGTTCTTC CASSFRFSQGSYNEQFF . . TRBJ2-1 TRBV28
TGTGCCTGGAGGCTGGGGAGGACTGAAGCTTTCTTT CAWRLGRTEAFF . . TRBJ1-1 TRBV30